This T cell receptor beta chain was documented in a study of cytomegalovirus exposure and HLA in healthy donors (dated by TCRdb to the late 2010s). Background on the whole study: An earlier analysis of under 600 of the donors reported about 250 Gb of sequence data and approximately 110 million unique TCR beta sequences from about 200 million T cells. The genetic ancestry cluster associated with self-reported Caucasian donors included around four fifths of the 350 to 500 genotyped donors. Donor age, sex, ethnicity and CMV serostatus were collected together with the repertoire data. Across 300 to 500 genotyped donors of the cohort, an average of roughly 200,000 unique TCR beta nucleotide sequences per donor were sequenced, and around 20% of those sequences were non-productive. Roughly 5 DR-DQ haplotypes were treated as single units for association and clustering because of strong linkage in the cohort. An early release that covered around 590 HLA-typed donors contained around 300 gigabases of sequencing data and approximately 85 million unique TCR sequences. Rather than drawing on any new phenotypic data, the later analysis identified candidate immune exposures from TCR beta sequences and the way those sequences occurred across donors. Every repertoire in the discovery cohort had been generated on one and the same sequencing platform. The study used immunosequencing to profile the T cell repertoires of approximately 650 subjects and linked those repertoires to cytomegalovirus serostatus. An earlier analysis of several hundred of the donors applied high-throughput TCR beta sequencing to assess whether each TCR beta V gene segment acted as functional or pseudogenic. In a later genetic analysis, genome-wide SNP genotypes for about three fifths of the roughly 670 donors were used, and that subset was treated as a discovery cohort. The study combined high-throughput TCR immunosequencing, statistical association of individual TCRs with disease status, and machine learning to predict cytomegalovirus infection status. A separate validation cohort of over a hundred different subjects was used in addition to the approximately 670-subject first cohort. HLA typing covered class I and class II loci at four-digit resolution. The aim of the study was to test whether cataloging public T cell receptors could identify signatures of past pathogen exposure. Typing coverage differed by locus: A, B, C, DRB1 and DQB1 were typed in roughly 620-640 donors, DQA1 in approximately 520, DPA1 in approximately 610, and DPB1 in approximately 450. To study patterns of TCR occurrence, a later analysis re-analyzed previously published TCR beta repertoires from under 750 donors and added high-resolution HLA genotyping. Study-wide findings and limitations: Linkage disequilibrium might explain the correlated functional status among segregating V segments, but an unknown experimental factor could not be excluded. Presence/absence analyses assumed roughly uniform sequencing depth across donors, an assumption that may not hold. In an earlier analysis of some 500 of the donors, most TCR beta V segments were observed in productive rearrangements about 90% or about 30% of the time, broadly matching IMGT annotations. Immune exposure information for the cohort was limited to CMV serostatus. This cohort had only TCR beta chains sequenced, and the lack of alpha or paired-chain data limited which features could be detected. At a false discovery rate of 0.05, a later analysis linked about 16,000 TCR beta sequences to specific HLA alleles. The sequencing pipeline was judged likely to have produced a cluster of highly shared sequence variants as a technical artifact. Most TCR sequences were seen in very few donors, while some public TCRs were found in many individuals. Because the 87-base-pair reads could not distinguish some IMGT-functional V segments, including TRBV6-2 and TRBV6-3, those segments were excluded. Assigning TCR associations to individual alleles was difficult when HLA alleles, especially DR and DQ, strongly co-occurred. A later analysis reported that several top co-occurrence clusters appeared linked to parvovirus B19, influenza, CMV and Epstein-Barr virus. A later analysis found that most CMV-associated TCR beta chains appeared HLA-restricted, with HLA associations seemingly driven largely by CMV exposure. The study listed over 150 TCR beta chains as associated with cytomegalovirus. A further reported finding was that TCR beta sequences accurately predicted the HLA-A and HLA-B alleles for most subjects in the first cohort. The authors suggested that the approach could potentially be generalized to other disease states and immunological phenotypes. In a later analysis, the rate of TCR association differed among HLA loci, with DRB1 alleles having the most associated TCRs and HLA-C alleles having the fewest. The classifier was reported to diagnose cytomegalovirus status with high specificity and sensitivity in both the original and validation cohorts. Because counts were too low, around 17 rarely observed V segments, including chromosome 9 orphons, were left out of the earlier analysis of approximately 580 of the donors. A later genetic analysis reported fewer N-insertions in productive TCRs among donors in an Asian-associated ancestry cluster than the approximately 700-donor mean. Three of the identified cytomegalovirus-associated TCR beta chains were confirmed in vitro to be specific for cytomegalovirus antigens. An association between a missense DCLRE1C variant and V-gene and J-gene trimming of TCR beta chains was found in a later genetic analysis and replicated in an independent cohort. Compared with equally common non-associated chains, HLA-associated TCR beta chains in a later analysis were more clonally expanded and had lower generation probabilities. Because HLA typing was unavailable for some donors at each locus, only the typed subset was used in association tests.

Germline trimming amounts to 0 bases on V and 4 bases on J, with 9 as the count of junction bases outside the gene matches. According to the germline V gene, CDR1 reads SGHTA and CDR2 reads FQGTGA. Inclusive of the bounding cysteine and phenylalanine, the CDR3 is 17 residues long. Only the CDR3 region is kept as DNA, spanning 51 bases read in frame from base 1. The cohort was made up of 650 to 700 healthy bone marrow donors. At the time of sampling, every cohort member was nominally healthy, though immune exposures that went unrecorded were likely present. The donor tested CMV seropositive, placing the donor among the approximately 310 seropositive members of the cohort. A peripheral blood sample was provided by each donor, and peripheral blood mononuclear cells were used for TCR beta sequencing. The Qiagen DNeasy Blood Extraction Kit was used to extract genomic DNA from the blood cell samples. A note on this clone: Its antigen is not yet known. Base-call qualities are not available, and no considerably larger clone is one nucleotide away.

The method behind the library was the immunoSEQ multiplex PCR assay. For the multiplex PCR, a mixture combining 60 forward primers for TCR Vbeta segments and 13 reverse primers for TCR Jbeta segments was used. Amplification of the CDR3 region of rearranged TCR beta genes was performed with a multiplex PCR assay on genomic DNA. Amplified TCR beta libraries were sequenced as 87-base-pair reads on the Illumina HiSeq System. Per the original workflow: Across the 700 or so repertoires, a later analysis counted tens of millions of unique TCR beta chains, some 11 million of which were shared by at least two donors. Raw reads were error-corrected and collapsed into unique sequences by a nearest-neighbor algorithm in which closely related sequences were merged to remove PCR and sequencing errors. To assign V, D and J gene segments, CDR3 sequences were aligned to IMGT reference sequences. Each retained sequence needed at least a six-nucleotide match to both a V gene segment and a J gene segment. Rearrangements were classified as productive when the CDR3 lacked stop codons and remained in frame with V and J, and all other rearrangements were classified as non-productive. CDR3 was defined according to IMGT convention as the region running from the second conserved V-encoded cysteine to the conserved J-encoded phenylalanine. The earlier analysis of 550 to 650 of the donors excluded any sequence lacking an unambiguous match to a single V gene segment. An earlier analysis of 587 of the donors called V segments functional above 56.7% productive rearrangements and segregating when the between-donor standard deviation exceeded 5%. A statistical classification framework was built for diagnosing cytomegalovirus status from the catalog of TCR beta chain sequences. In a later analysis, V and J genes were assigned by comparing TCR nucleotide sequences against IMGT/GENE-DB human TR gene sequences. In a later analysis, CDR3 sequences and most-parsimonious VDJ recombination scenarios were assigned using the TCRdist pipeline. In a later analysis, every TCR beta chain was defined by the combination of its CDR3 amino acid sequence and its V-gene family, and reads without a unique V-gene family were dropped. A later analysis removed 592 highly shared, low-generation-probability nucleotide sequences to deal with suspected cross-contamination and a sequencing artifact. A later analysis calculated a clonal expansion index for each public chain from normalized within-repertoire ranks of inferred template counts. Generation probabilities in a later analysis came from a VDJ recombination model fitted to out-of-frame rearrangements, and those results were checked against IGoR. In a later analysis, TCR-TCR, TCR-HLA and TCR-CMV co-occurrence was scored with hypergeometric tests, and a repertoire-size bias correction was applied to TCR pairs. To estimate false discovery rates, a later analysis permuted the HLA or CMV assignments 20 times. In a later analysis, co-occurring TCRs were grouped using DBSCAN, and TCRdist sequence similarity was added for clustering within HLA-allele-positive subsets. Co-occurrence clustering excluded repertoires with fewer than 30,000 or more than 120,000 public chains, plus five with anomalous nucleotide sharing. The source is immuneACCESS, and TCRdb retained only in-frame sequences with V and J called. Part of the clones is not carried over; for the studies checked, unresolved V genes explain less than half of this, and the remainder is unexplained. That table gives V, J and clone size, and the DNA gave D and trimming. The table for this sample lists around 99,000 clones; roughly 80% of them were counted only once. Of the sample, 6.5% to 8% is held by the ten largest clones.

In this chain, TRBV7-3 is recombined with TRBJ2-3, with 8 bases aligning to TRBD2. The sequenced material came from PBMCs. This sequence originates from a man between 45 and 60 years old in good health and CMV-seropositive. Here is the DNA: TGTGCCAGCAGCTTAACGTCCACGGGGGGGCCACCAGATACGCAGTATTTT. Its amino acids are CASSLTSTGGPPDTQYF. The reference TRBV7-3 and TRBJ2-3 proteins fill in what lies around the CDR3, so the full variable domain reads GAGVSQTPSNKVTEKGKYVELRCDPISGHTALYWYRQSLGQGPEFLIYFQGTGAADDSGLPNDRFFAVRPEGSVSTLKIQRTERGDSAVYLCASSLTSTGGPPDTQYFGPGTRLTVL.